This T cell receptor beta chain was recovered during a study of Graves' ophthalmopathy and Graves' hyperthyroidism. Study-wide findings and caveats: Most clonotypes expanded in thyroid above 0.001 frequency were present in blood too.

A note on this clonotype: Its cognate antigen is unknown.

This CDR3 spans 13 amino acids. Germline CDR1 reads SGDLS; CDR2 reads YYNGEE. Trimming at V came to 7 bases and at J to 5 bases, leaving 8 bases not matched to a gene. Patients were excluded if they had other autoimmune diseases or uncontrolled infections, and likewise if pregnancy or lactation applied. Amplified material comprised TCR beta CDR3 regions derived from RNA transcripts. HTBI primers were used in a first-round RT-PCR, which preceded a second-round multiplex PCR. TCRdb reprocessed the multiplex PCR reads with MiXCR, giving one entry per CDR3 protein. Among 450,000 to 600,000 distinct CDR3 sequences listed, about 35% were seen once.

The chain links TRBV9 to TRBJ2-5; TRBD2 matches 7 bases. The sample comprised peripheral blood or thyroid tissue (not recorded which). The TCR originated in an adult man with Graves' hyperthyroidism. CDR3 DNA sequence: TGTGCCAGCCGACGACTAGCCTCGGAGACCCAGTACTTC. The encoded protein is CASRRLASETQYF.